These 25 T cell receptor beta chains were all obtained from the same sample, sequenced in a study of cytomegalovirus exposure and HLA in healthy donors. This PCR relied on a set of 60 Vbeta primers and 13 Jbeta primers. TCRdb's table, derived via immunoSEQ multiplex PCR, lists solely in-frame clones and lacks some. The sample shows 100,000 to 150,000 clones, around 84% of them seen only once. The sequenced sample consisted of PBMCs. The receptors shown here come from a woman aged 40 to 50 in good health and CMV-seronegative.

In DNA, the CDR3 is TGTGCCAGCAGCTTAATGTTGAGCGGTCGGGGAGAGACCCAGTACTTC. Its translation is CASSLMLSGRGETQYF. The chain joins TRBV7-2 to TRBJ2-5; tentatively, D is TRBD2 (5 bases). CDR1 is SGHTA and CDR2 is FQGNSA in the germline V gene. V lost 2 bases to trimming and J lost 4 bases, with 17 bases between them. The CDR3 has 16 residues.

The chain combines TRBV15 with TRBJ1-5; TRBD1 matches 7 bases. The CDR3 is made up of 16 amino acids. The germline V gene encodes CDR1 LNHNV and CDR2 YYDKDF (reference sequence). The ends lost 4 bases at V and 2 bases at J; junction bases unmatched: 8. The CDR3 sequence: CATSINRGGGNQPQHF. CDR3 in DNA: TGTGCCACCAGCATAAACAGGGGAGGCGGCAATCAGCCCCAGCATTTT.

Concerning this clone itself: The junction and the germline gene differ at one end; a read error may be behind it. The sample holds other DNA sequences that translate to the same CDR3. The chain uses TRBV23-1 and TRBJ2-7; weak D call: TRBD2 (7 bases). TRBV23-1 is an ORF; its function is uncertain. This CDR3 has 15 residues. The CDR3 region is CASSLPIGGRHEQYF. The CDR3 DNA reads as TGCGCCAGCAGTCTACCCATCGGGGGGCGCCACGAGCAGTACTTT.

This clone is a singleton in its sample. The J gene is TRBJ2-5, the V gene TRBV6-5; D is unresolved. TRBJ2-7 matches the DNA end more closely, so the J call is doubtful. Germline V gene data show CDR1 as MNHEY and CDR2 as SVGAGI. The CDR3 length is 11 residues. The CDR3 reads CASSQAYEQYF. As DNA, the CDR3 is TGTGCCAGCAGCCAAGCCTACGAGCAGTACTTC.

The rearrangement uses TRBV5-1 and TRBJ1-3; D is undetermined. This CDR3 has 13 residues. The germline V gene has CDR1 SGHRS and CDR2 YFSETQ. Trimming left V 2 bases short and J 0 bases short, with 3 bases between. CDR3 bases: TGCGCCAGCAGCTTATACTCTGGAAACACCATATATTTT. This sequence encodes CASSLYSGNTIYF. Full variable domain (outside the CDR3, taken from reference TRBV5-1 and TRBJ1-3): KAGVTQTPRYLIKTRGQQVTLSCSPISGHRSVSWYQQTPGQGLQFLFEYFSETQRNKGNFPGRFSGRQFSNSRSEMNVSTLELGDSALYLCASSLYSGNTIYFGEGSWLTVV.

This clone was seen once. The chain uses TRBV10-2 and TRBJ2-1; 7 positions match TRBD2. Looked up from germline, CDR1 is WSHSY and CDR2 is SAAADI. V lost 3 bases and J lost 8; bases outside the gene matches: 13. The CDR3 is 16 residues long. The CDR3: CASSDYGGSWSDEQFF. For the CDR3, the DNA is TGCGCCAGCAGTGATTACGGCGGGAGTTGGTCGGATGAGCAGTTCTTC.

This clone came up a few times. CDR3 in DNA: TGCGCCAGCAGGGAGCGGGGGGCCTACAATGAGCAGTTCTTC. Amino acids: CASRERGAYNEQFF. The chain uses TRBV4-1 and TRBJ2-1; 9 bases match TRBD2. J lost 2 bases, V lost 6 bases, and 2 bases had no gene match. Germline V CDR1 and CDR2: MGHRA, YSYEKL. The CDR3 spans 14 residues.

V and J are TRBV5-4 and TRBJ1-5; TRBD1 might be the D (6 bases). Trimming removed 5 bases at V and 5 bases at J, with 11 bases between. The CDR3 is 13 amino acids. Germline V gene lookup returns CDR1 SGHNT and CDR2 YYREEE (reference sequence). The CDR3 loop reads CASSLNRDQPQHF. The CDR3 bases are TGTGCCAGCAGTTTGAACAGGGATCAGCCCCAGCATTTT.

This clone has just a few counts. This sequence joins TRBV19 and TRBJ2-7; TRBD2 is a possible D gene (5 bases). This CDR3 is 15 amino acids long. Looked up from germline, CDR1 is LNHDA and CDR2 is SQIVND (reference sequence). V was trimmed by 3 bases and J by 3 bases, leaving 15 bases between them. The CDR3 here is CASSITRTRGYEQYF. The CDR3 bases are TGTGCCAGTAGTATTACCCGGACCCGGGGCTACGAGCAGTACTTC.

The chain is built from TRBV10-2 and TRBJ2-7; D is unclear. Trimming took off 8 bases at V and 4 bases at J, with 9 bases between the two ends. Germline CDR1 reads WSHSY; CDR2 reads SAAADI. The CDR3 is 11 amino acids. The CDR3 protein is CASAVGYEQYF. The CDR3 region has the DNA TGCGCCAGCGCGGTCGGTTACGAGCAGTACTTC.

The J gene is TRBJ2-2, the V gene TRBV5-4, with D possibly TRBD1 on 5 matching bases. CDR3 size: 13 residues. Per germline, CDR1 SGHNT and CDR2 YYREEE (reference sequence). V lost 6 bases and J 4 bases, leaving 10 bases between the germline ends. The CDR3 sequence: CASKDRPTGELFF. CDR3 coding DNA: TGTGCCAGCAAAGACAGACCCACCGGGGAGCTGTTTTTT.

The CDR3 is CASSQDRQGEQYF. DNA for the CDR3: TGCGCCAGCAGCCAAGATCGGCAGGGTGAGCAGTACTTC. The J gene is TRBJ2-7, the V gene TRBV4-1, with a weak D call TRBD1 (5 bases). The germline V gene has CDR1 MGHRA and CDR2 YSYEKL. Trimming pared 0 bases from V and 7 bases from J, leaving 10 bases between. This CDR3 has 13 amino acids.

This clone was picked up a small number of times. The chain couples TRBV19 to TRBJ1-5; D uncertain. Germline V gene lookup returns CDR1 LNHDA and CDR2 SQIVND (reference sequence). CDR3 size: 14 residues. Deletions cut 5 bases from V and 4 bases from J, with 12 bases between. CDR3 protein: CASSLWQKNQPQHF. The CDR3 DNA is TGTGCCAGTAGTTTGTGGCAGAAAAATCAGCCCCAGCATTTT.

The rearrangement links TRBV5-5 to TRBJ2-1; TRBD2 might be the D (6 bases). Trimming shortened V by 0 bases and J by 6 bases, and 16 bases separated the two germline ends. From germline, CDR1 is SGHKS and CDR2 YYEKEE (reference sequence). The CDR3 has 16 amino acids. The CDR3 region has the DNA TGTGCCAGCAGCTTGGGAGCGCTACTAGCATTCAATGAGCAGTTCTTC. Its protein is CASSLGALLAFNEQFF.

The chain joins TRBV28 to TRBJ2-1; 11 bases line up with TRBD2. Losses at the gene ends were 2 bases for V and 8 bases for J; bases not matched to a gene: 23. This CDR3 has 21 amino acids. CDR1 and CDR2 from the germline V gene are MDHEN and SYDVKM. The CDR3 reads CASSLPPNPLTSGRGVDEQFF. CDR3 sequence (DNA): TGTGCCAGCAGTTTACCCCCCAATCCCCTAACTAGCGGGAGAGGGGTTGATGAGCAGTTCTTC.

There are a few counts of this clone. V is TRBV13 and J is TRBJ2-7; 9 nucleotides align to TRBD1. Germline-derived CDR1 and CDR2 are PRHDT and FYEKMQ (reference sequence). This CDR3 is 13 amino acids long. Trimming cost V 5 bases and J 7 bases; bases outside gene matches: 6. DNA for the CDR3: TGTGCCAGCAGCCCTCGGGACAGGGAAGAGCAGTACTTC. Translated: CASSPRDREEQYF.

V is TRBV10-3 and J is TRBJ2-7, with 8 bases identical to TRBD2. With 0 bases clipped from V and 2 bases from J, the junction kept 9 bases outside the gene matches. This CDR3 comprises 17 residues. Germline CDR1 reads ENHRY; CDR2 reads SYGVKD. The CDR3 region is CAISESSLERETYEQYF. Here the CDR3 DNA reads TGTGCCATCAGTGAGTCCTCGCTTGAGCGGGAGACCTACGAGCAGTACTTC.

V usage is TRBV27 and J usage is TRBJ2-7; 8 nucleotides align to TRBD2. The germline V gene has CDR1 MNHEY and CDR2 SMNVEV (reference sequence). Trimming cost V 6 bases and J 2 bases; bases outside gene matches: 12. The CDR3 contains 16 residues. CDR3 nucleotide sequence: TGTGCCAGCAGACGAGAGGCGACTAGCGCAACCTACGAGCAGTACTTC. Its protein product is CASRREATSATYEQYF.

This clone was picked up a small number of times. The chain links TRBV5-1 to TRBJ1-1; 7 bases agree with TRBD1. Trimming at V came to 4 bases and at J to 7 bases, leaving 16 bases not matched to a gene. The CDR3 is 16 residues long. Germline CDR1 reads SGHRS; CDR2 reads YFSETQ. The CDR3 nucleotides read TGCGCCAGCAGCGGGCAGGGGGGTAGCGCCTCTAATGAAGCTTTCTTT. Encoded protein: CASSGQGGSASNEAFF.

This chain's CDR3 is CASGPGTGGLEQYF. CDR3 coding DNA: TGTGCCAGCGGGCCAGGGACAGGGGGCCTCGAGCAGTACTTC. This chain joins TRBV28 and TRBJ2-7, with 12 bases identical to TRBD1. Per the germline V gene, CDR1 is MDHEN and CDR2 is SYDVKM. This CDR3 region has 14 residues. Losses at the gene ends were 8 bases for V and 6 bases for J; bases not matched to a gene: 8.

In its sample, this clone was seen a few times. This sequence joins TRBV19 and TRBJ2-1, with D perhaps TRBD1 (5 bases). V gave up 0 bases and J gave up 7 bases, with 13 bases separating them. From germline, CDR1 is LNHDA and CDR2 SQIVND (reference sequence). There are 15 residues in the CDR3. The CDR3 nucleotides are TGTGCCAGTAGTATAGATCTGACAGCTGCTAATGAGCAGTTCTTC. Translation: CASSIDLTAANEQFF.

The chain links TRBV11-2 to TRBJ2-2; no reliable D call. This CDR3 is built from 16 residues. CDR1 is SGHAT and CDR2 is FQNNGV in the germline V gene. V dropped 2 bases and J dropped 0 bases, with 10 bases sitting between them. The CDR3 region has the DNA TGTGCCAGCAGCTTACGGGTGGAAGCGAACACCGGGGAGCTGTTTTTT. Encoded protein: CASSLRVEANTGELFF.

The sample holds one count of this clone. V and J are TRBV7-2 and TRBJ1-1; D perhaps matches TRBD1 (6 bases). The V gene's germline CDR1 is SGHTA and CDR2 FQGNSA. The V gene lost 3 bases and the J gene lost 5 bases, with 13 bases spanning the gap. The CDR3 loop spans 14 amino acids. This CDR3 is CASSLLGQTTEAFF. CDR3 nucleotide sequence: TGTGCCAGCAGCTTGCTTGGACAGACGACTGAAGCTTTCTTT. Filled out from reference TRBV7-2 and TRBJ1-1, the complete variable domain reads GAGVSQSPSNKVTEKGKDVELRCDPISGHTALYWYRQSLGQGLEFLIYFQGNSAPDKSGLPSDRFSAERTGGSVSTLTIQRTQQEDSAVYLCASSLLGQTTEAFFGQGTRLTVV.

This rearrangement joins TRBV19 to TRBJ1-5; 7 bases agree with TRBD1. Germline V lookup: CDR1 LNHDA, CDR2 SQIVND (reference sequence). J was trimmed by 4 bases and V by 6 bases; bases with no gene match: 6. This CDR3 has 14 amino acids. This CDR3 reads CASRPQGRNQPQHF. In nucleotides, the CDR3 is TGTGCCAGTAGACCACAGGGGAGGAATCAGCCCCAGCATTTT.

This clone was detected only once. This sequence joins TRBV7-9 and TRBJ1-2, with D perhaps TRBD1 (5 bases). This CDR3 region has 11 residues. Germline lookup yields CDR1 SEHNR and CDR2 FQNEAQ (reference sequence). Trimming cost V 10 bases and J 4 bases, with 10 bases left between them. The CDR3 reads CATKGSYGYTF. The CDR3 DNA follows: TGTGCCACCAAGGGGTCCTATGGCTACACCTTC.